Included here is one TCR beta chain sequence, with context. The data were taken from a study of blood T cell repertoires in COVID-19. Turning to the study itself: Spain, Italy and the United States supplied samples that represented acute and convalescent COVID-19. Nucleic acid was either cDNA or gDNA, and it came from T cells, B-cell-depleted T cells, or PBMCs.

CDR1 is SGHNT and CDR2 is YYREEE in the germline V gene (reference sequence). Trimming cost V 4 bases and J 5 bases, with 10 bases left between them. This CDR3 region has 13 residues. Study processing details: Amplification of reference gene primers was used by the study to estimate nucleated cell counts. Method: immunoSEQ multiplex PCR; TCRdb's copy keeps in-frame clones and lacks some. The DNA was the basis for D and trimming; V, J and clone size are from that table. The sample includes about 24,000 clones, around 67% seen only once; the top ten take around 20%. V is TRBV5-4 and J is TRBJ2-1, with D perhaps TRBD1 (5 bases). The sequence was collected from a human donor in a cohort sampled during active or convalescent COVID-19. The material sequenced was peripheral blood. CDR3 in amino acids: CASSKDTNNEQFF. CDR3 bases: TGTGCCAGCAGCAAGGACACCAACAATGAGCAGTTCTTC.